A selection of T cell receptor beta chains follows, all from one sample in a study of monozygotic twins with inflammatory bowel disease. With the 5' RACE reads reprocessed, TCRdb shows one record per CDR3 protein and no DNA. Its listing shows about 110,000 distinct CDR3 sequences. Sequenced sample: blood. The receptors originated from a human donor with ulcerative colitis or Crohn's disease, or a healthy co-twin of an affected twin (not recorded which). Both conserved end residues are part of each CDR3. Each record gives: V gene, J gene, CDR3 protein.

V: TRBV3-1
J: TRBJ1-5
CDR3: CASSQEGKGKNQPQHF

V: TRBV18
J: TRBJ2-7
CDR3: CASSPVGTESSYEQYF

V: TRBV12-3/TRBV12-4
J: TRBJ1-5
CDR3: CASSTGRVSNQPQHF

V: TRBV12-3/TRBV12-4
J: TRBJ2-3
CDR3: CASAPMWTDTQYF

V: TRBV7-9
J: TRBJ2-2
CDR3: CASKSDRGSANTGELFF

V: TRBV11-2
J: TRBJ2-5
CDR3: CASSLLASLADQYF

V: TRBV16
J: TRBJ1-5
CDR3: CASSRSERAQHF

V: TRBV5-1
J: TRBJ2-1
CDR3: CASSLPPGLAVSYNEQFF

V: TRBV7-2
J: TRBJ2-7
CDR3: CASKDQRGGYEQYF

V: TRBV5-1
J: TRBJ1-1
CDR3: CASSLDGGGGNTEAFF

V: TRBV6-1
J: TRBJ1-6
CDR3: CASSETGPNSPLHF

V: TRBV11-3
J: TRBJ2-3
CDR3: CASSLDYGLATDTQYF

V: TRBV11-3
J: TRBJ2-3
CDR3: CASSLGAQPTDTQYF

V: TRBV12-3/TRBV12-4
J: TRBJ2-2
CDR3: CASSSPGELFF

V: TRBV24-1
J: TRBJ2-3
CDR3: CATSDPEISTDTQYF

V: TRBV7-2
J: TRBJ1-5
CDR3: CASSLVMGTQPQHF

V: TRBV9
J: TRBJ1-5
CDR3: CASSVGGDRGQPRHF

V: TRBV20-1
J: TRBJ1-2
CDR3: CSARGLGSYGYTF

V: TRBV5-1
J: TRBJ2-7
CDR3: CASSLRVSDEQYF

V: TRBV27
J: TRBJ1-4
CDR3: CASSLSGTWNEKLFF

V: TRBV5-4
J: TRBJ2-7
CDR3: CASSRGLAGYEQYF

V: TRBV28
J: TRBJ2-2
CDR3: CASSDETYEYTGELFF

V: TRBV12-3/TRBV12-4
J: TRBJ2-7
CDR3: CASGTSHYEQYF

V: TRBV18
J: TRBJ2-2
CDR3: CASSPLQKTGELFF

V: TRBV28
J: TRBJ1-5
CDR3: CASSSPSGTDSGNQPQHF

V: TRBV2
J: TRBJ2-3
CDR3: CASSRGLPSTDTQYF

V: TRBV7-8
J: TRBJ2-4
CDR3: CASSLQGSKNIQYF

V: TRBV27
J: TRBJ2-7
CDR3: CASSDSTGGGEQYF

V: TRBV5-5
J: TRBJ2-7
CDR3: CASSRASRGFYEQYF

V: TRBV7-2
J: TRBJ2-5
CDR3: CASSLIQIQETQYF

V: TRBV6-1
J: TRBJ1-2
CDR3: CASSPGGGVDYGYTF

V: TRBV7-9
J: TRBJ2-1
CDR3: CASSLGNSEQFF

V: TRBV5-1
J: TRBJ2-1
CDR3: CASSFGSGLNQQFF

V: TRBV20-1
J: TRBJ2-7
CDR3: CSAGRASGNYEQYF

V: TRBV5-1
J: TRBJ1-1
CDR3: CASSLGRYLNTEAFF

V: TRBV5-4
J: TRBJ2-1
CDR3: CALTWGAINEQFF

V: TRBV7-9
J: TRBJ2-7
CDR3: CASSLYMNSYEQYF

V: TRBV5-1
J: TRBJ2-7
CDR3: CASSLEARAYEQYF

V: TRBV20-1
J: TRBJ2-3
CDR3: CSARVSASTDTQYF